This TCR beta chain was documented in a study of OX40 agonist ivuxolimab in advanced cancers. Study-level background: The costimulatory receptor OX40 (CD134) was targeted by ivuxolimab, a fully human IgG2 agonistic monoclonal antibody. Intravenous ivuxolimab was administered to patients every 2 weeks at six dose levels: 0.01, 0.1, 0.3, 1.5, 3 and 10 mg/kg. Of the approximately 50 dose-escalation patients, hepatocellular carcinoma was present in about 19, melanoma in roughly 15, renal cell carcinoma in 9 and head and neck cancer in 9. The dose-escalation cohort was around 84% male with a mean age of roughly 60 years, ranging from roughly 20 to 80. Prior anti-PD-1, anti-PD-L1 or anti-CTLA-4 therapy was permitted, and 40% of dose-escalation patients had received checkpoint inhibitors. Partial responses occurred in three dose-escalation patients, of whom one had hepatocellular carcinoma and two had cutaneous melanoma. Peripheral TCRbeta sequencing aimed to test whether ivuxolimab altered TCR sequence diversity and caused clonal T-cell expansion. The paper describes the monotherapy dose-escalation part (N ≈ 50 patients) of the phase I trial of ivuxolimab.

Summary of the overall study and its limitations: Low levels of normalized T-cell clonal expansion were also shown by some nonresponding patients. Clonal expansion of both CD4+ and CD8+ blood T cells was observed from baseline to week 6 at doses 0.1 to 3.0 mg/kg. On average, CD8+ T cells showed more expanded clones than CD4+ T cells after ivuxolimab. Partial responders in the 0.1-3.0 mg/kg groups had among the lowest normalized peripheral clonal expansion, especially among CD8+ T cells. Antigen specificity was not determined for the clonally expanded peripheral T cells.

Patients with a history of autoimmune disease or receiving systemic immunosuppression were excluded from the trial. Peripheral blood for TCR sequencing was collected from all dose cohorts at baseline, on cycle 4 day 1, and on cycle 7 day 1. The samples were taken from a phase I, first-in-human, multicenter, open-label dose-escalation trial of ivuxolimab. Adults with locally advanced or metastatic melanoma, renal cell, hepatocellular, or head and neck squamous cell carcinoma were enrolled in the trial. Before TCR sequencing, CD4+ and CD8+ T cells were separately sorted from peripheral blood. There are 17 amino acids in the CDR3, from cysteine to phenylalanine inclusive. Only the CDR3 DNA is retained, 51 bases long and in frame from the first base. V gives up 6 bases and J gives up 2 bases, and the segment between their germline ends measures 19 bases. Reading the germline V gene (reference sequence) gives CDR1 LNHDA and CDR2 SQIVND.

Genomic DNA was extracted from sorted cells for sequencing of the TCRbeta CDR3 region. The immunoSEQ Assay was used to sequence the TCRbeta CDR3 regions. Here the immuneACCESS table is served through TCRdb, limited to in-frame sequences with V and J called. Missing clones are a known gap in these copies; in checked studies unresolved V genes cover under half, and the rest lacks a known reason. This sample lists 70,000 to 85,000 clones; approximately 88% were detected once. Of the sample, more than 2% is held by the ten largest clones. As concerns this clone: Its recognized antigen is unknown. No much larger clone exists at a distance of one base, and base qualities are not known.

The clonotype comes from an adult with an advanced solid tumor such as melanoma, head and neck, liver or kidney cancer. The material sequenced was CD4+ or CD8+ T cells sorted from blood, taken in a trial of the OX40 agonist ivuxolimab. The chain was built from TRBV19 and TRBJ1-4, with the identity of the D gene unclear. The nucleotide sequence is TGTGCCAGTAGCCCAAGATTTAAGAGGGCTACTAATGAAAAACTGTTTTTT. It codes for CASSPRFKRATNEKLFF.